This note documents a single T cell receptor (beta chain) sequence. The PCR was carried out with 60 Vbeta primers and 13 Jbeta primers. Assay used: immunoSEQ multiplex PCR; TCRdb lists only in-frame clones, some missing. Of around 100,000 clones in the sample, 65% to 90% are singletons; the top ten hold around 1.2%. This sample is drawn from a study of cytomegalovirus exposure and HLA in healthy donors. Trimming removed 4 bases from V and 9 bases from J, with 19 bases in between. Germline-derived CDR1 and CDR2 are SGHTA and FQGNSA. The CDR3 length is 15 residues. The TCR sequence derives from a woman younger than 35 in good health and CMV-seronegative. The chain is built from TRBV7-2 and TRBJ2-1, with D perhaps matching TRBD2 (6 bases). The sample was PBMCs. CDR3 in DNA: TGTGCCAGCAGCTCCCGGAAGGGAGGAGCTCCTGAGCAGTTCTTC. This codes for CASSSRKGGAPEQFF.